Sequencing of this T cell receptor beta chain was carried out in a study of OX40 agonist ivuxolimab in advanced cancers. Drawing of blood for sampling happened at baseline, at cycle 4 day 1, and at cycle 7 day 1. Data came from immunoSEQ multiplex PCR; TCRdb stores just in-frame clones and leaves some out. This table holds around 65,000 clones, around 90% found once. Germline assignment: CDR1 SGDLS and CDR2 YYNGEE. The CDR3 consists of 15 residues. Trimming removed 0 bases from V and 5 bases from J, with 14 bases in between. The receptor was isolated from an adult with an advanced solid tumor such as melanoma, head and neck, liver or kidney cancer. The sample was CD4+ or CD8+ T cells sorted from blood, taken in a trial of the OX40 agonist ivuxolimab. V is TRBV9 and J is TRBJ2-5; D is perhaps TRBD1 (5 bases). The CDR3 DNA follows: TGTGCCAGCAGCGTAGGGGGCGCAGGGCGGGAGACCCAGTACTTC. The encoded protein is CASSVGGAGRETQYF.